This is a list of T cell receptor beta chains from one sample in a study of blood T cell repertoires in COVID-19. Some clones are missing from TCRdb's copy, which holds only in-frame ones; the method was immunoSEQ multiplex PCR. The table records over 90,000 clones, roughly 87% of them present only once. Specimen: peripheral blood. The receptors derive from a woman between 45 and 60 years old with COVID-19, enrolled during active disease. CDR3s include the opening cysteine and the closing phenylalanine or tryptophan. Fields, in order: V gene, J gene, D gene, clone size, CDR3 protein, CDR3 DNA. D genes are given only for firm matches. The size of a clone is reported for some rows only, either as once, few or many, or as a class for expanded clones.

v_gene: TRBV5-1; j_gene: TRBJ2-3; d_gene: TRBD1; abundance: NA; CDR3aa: CASSFTGGSTDTQYF; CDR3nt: TGCGCCAGCAGCTTTACAGGGGGTAGCACAGATACGCAGTATTTT
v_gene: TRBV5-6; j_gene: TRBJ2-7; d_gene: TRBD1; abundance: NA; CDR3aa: CASSLGLGQGYSYEQYF; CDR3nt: TGTGCCAGCAGCTTGGGACTAGGACAGGGGTACTCCTACGAGCAGTACTTC
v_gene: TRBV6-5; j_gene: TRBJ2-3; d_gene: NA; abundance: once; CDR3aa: CASSYRRLVDTQYF; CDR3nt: TGTGCCAGCAGTTACCGGAGACTAGTAGATACGCAGTATTTT
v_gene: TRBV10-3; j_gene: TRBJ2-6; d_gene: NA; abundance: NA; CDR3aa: CAISDTNSDSGANVLTF; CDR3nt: TGTGCCATCAGTGATACCAATAGTGATTCTGGGGCCAACGTCCTGACTTTC
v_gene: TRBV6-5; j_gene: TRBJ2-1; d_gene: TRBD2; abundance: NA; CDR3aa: CASSPIKSGGYEQFF; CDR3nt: TGTGCCAGCAGCCCAATCAAAAGCGGGGGCTATGAGCAGTTCTTC
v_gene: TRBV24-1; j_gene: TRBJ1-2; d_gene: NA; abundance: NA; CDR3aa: CATSDATGYYGYTF; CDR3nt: TGTGCCACCAGTGATGCGACAGGATACTATGGCTACACCTTC
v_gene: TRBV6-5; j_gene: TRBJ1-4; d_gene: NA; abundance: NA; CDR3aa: CASSPGGGHGEKLFF; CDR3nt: TGTGCCAGCAGTCCCGGCGGGGGTCACGGTGAAAAACTGTTTTTT
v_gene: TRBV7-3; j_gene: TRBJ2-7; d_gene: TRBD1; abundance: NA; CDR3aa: CASSPGTVGSYEQYF; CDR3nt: TGTGCCAGCAGCCCCGGGACAGTAGGGTCCTACGAGCAGTACTTC
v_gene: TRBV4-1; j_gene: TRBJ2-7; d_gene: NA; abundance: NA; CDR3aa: CASSLRDSYEQYF; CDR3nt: TGCGCCAGCAGCCTTAGAGACTCCTACGAGCAGTACTTC
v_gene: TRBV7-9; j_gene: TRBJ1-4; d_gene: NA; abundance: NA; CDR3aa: CASSLVGEGNEKLFF; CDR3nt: TGTGCCAGCAGCTTAGTCGGGGAGGGAAATGAAAAACTGTTTTTT
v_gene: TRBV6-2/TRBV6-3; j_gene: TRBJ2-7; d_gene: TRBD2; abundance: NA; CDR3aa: CASSTGTSVYEQYF; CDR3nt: TGTGCCAGCAGTACCGGGACTAGCGTGTACGAGCAGTACTTC
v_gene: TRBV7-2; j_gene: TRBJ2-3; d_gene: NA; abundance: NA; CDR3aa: CASSSYTDTQYF; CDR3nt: TGTGCCAGCAGCTCGTATACAGATACGCAGTATTTT
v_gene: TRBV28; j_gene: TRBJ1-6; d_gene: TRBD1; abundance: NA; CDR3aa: CATTDRWNSPLHF; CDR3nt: TGTGCCACTACGGACAGGTGGAATTCACCCCTCCACTTT
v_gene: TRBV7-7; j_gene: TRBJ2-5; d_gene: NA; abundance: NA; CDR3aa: CASSRLGAAWETQYF; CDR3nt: TGTGCCAGCAGCCGTTTAGGGGCGGCTTGGGAGACCCAGTACTTC
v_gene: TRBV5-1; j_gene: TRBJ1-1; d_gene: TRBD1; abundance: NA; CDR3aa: CASSSGQTNTEAFF; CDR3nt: TGCGCCAGCAGCTCGGGACAGACGAACACTGAAGCTTTCTTT
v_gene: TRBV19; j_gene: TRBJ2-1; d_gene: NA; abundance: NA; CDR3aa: CASRDTYNEQFF; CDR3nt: TGTGCCAGTAGAGACACCTACAATGAGCAGTTCTTC
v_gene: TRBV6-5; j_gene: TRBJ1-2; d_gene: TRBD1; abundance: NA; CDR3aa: CASSPRTGNYGYTF; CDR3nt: TGTGCCAGCAGTCCCCGGACAGGGAACTATGGCTACACCTTC
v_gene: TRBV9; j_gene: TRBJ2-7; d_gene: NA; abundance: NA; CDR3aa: CASSALTSKSSYEQYF; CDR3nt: TGTGCCAGCAGCGCACTAACATCCAAGAGCTCCTACGAGCAGTACTTC
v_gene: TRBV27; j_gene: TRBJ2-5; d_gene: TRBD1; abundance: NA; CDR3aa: CATLDRQETQYF; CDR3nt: TGTGCCACATTGGACAGGCAAGAGACCCAGTACTTC
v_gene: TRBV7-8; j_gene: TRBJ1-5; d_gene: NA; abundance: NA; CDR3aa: CASSLVNQPQHF; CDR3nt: TGTGCCAGCAGCTTAGTAAATCAGCCCCAGCATTTT
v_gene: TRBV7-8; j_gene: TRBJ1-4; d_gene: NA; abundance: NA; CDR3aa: CASSWRQSSTNEKLFF; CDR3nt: TGTGCCAGCAGCTGGCGACAGTCTTCAACTAATGAAAAACTGTTTTTT
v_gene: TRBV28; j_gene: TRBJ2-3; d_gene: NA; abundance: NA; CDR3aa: CASSAGSADTQYF; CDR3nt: TGTGCCAGCAGTGCCGGGTCGGCAGATACGCAGTATTTT
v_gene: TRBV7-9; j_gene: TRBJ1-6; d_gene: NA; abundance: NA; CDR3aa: CASSLAAGTYSPLHF; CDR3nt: TGTGCCAGCAGCTTAGCCGCAGGGACATATTCACCCCTCCACTTT
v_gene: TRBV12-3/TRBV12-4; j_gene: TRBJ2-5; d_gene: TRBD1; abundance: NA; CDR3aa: CATGQVRETQYF; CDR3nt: TGTGCCACCGGACAGGTACGGGAGACCCAGTACTTC
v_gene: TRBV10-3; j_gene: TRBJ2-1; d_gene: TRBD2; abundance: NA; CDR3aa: CATLGLEDEQFF; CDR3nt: TGTGCCACCCTTGGACTAGAAGACGAGCAGTTCTTC
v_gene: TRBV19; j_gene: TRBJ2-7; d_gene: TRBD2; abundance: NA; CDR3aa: CASSDTGTSGTYEQYF; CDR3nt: TGTGCCAGTAGTGATACCGGGACTAGCGGAACCTACGAGCAGTACTTC
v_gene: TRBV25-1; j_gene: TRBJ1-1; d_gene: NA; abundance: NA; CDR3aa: CASSEGHTEAFF; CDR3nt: TGTGCCAGCAGTGAAGGGCACACTGAAGCTTTCTTT
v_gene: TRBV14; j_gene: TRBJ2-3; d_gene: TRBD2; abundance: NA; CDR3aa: CASSLTSGADTQYF; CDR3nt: TGTGCCAGCAGCTTGACTAGCGGGGCAGATACGCAGTATTTT
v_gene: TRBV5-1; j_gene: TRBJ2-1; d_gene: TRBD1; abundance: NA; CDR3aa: CASSLAVTGGSYNEQFF; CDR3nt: TGCGCCAGCAGCTTGGCCGTGACAGGGGGCTCCTACAATGAGCAGTTCTTC
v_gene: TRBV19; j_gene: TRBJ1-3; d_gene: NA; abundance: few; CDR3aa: CASSTGPSGTIYF; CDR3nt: TGTGCCAGTAGTACTGGGCCCTCTGGCACCATATATTTT
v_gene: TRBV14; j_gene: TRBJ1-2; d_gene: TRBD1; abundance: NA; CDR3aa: CASSQGTGYNYGYTF; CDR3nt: TGTGCCAGCAGCCAAGGGACAGGGTACAACTATGGCTACACCTTC
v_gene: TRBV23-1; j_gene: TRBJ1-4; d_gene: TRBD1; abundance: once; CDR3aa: CASSQGQGQVEKLFF; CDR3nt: TGCGCCAGCAGTCAAGGACAGGGTCAGGTTGAAAAACTGTTTTTT
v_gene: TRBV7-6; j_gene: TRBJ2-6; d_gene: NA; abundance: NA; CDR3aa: CASSTSGSGANVLTF; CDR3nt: TGTGCCAGCAGCACCAGCGGCTCTGGGGCCAACGTCCTGACTTTC
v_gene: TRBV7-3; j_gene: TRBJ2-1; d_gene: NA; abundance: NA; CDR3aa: CASSLGGAGEQFF; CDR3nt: TGTGCCAGCAGCTTAGGCGGAGCGGGCGAGCAGTTCTTC
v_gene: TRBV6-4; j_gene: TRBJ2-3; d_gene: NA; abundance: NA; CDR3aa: CASSDSIATDTQYF; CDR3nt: TGTGCCAGCAGTGACTCGATAGCGACAGATACGCAGTATTTT
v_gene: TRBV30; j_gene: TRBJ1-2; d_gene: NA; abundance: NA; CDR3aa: CAWSFGQLHNYGYTF; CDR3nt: TGTGCCTGGAGTTTCGGACAGCTTCATAACTATGGCTACACCTTC
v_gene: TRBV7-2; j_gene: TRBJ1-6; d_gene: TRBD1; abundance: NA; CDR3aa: CASSPQGLYNSPLHF; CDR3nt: TGTGCCAGCAGCCCACAGGGGTTGTATAATTCACCCCTCCACTTT
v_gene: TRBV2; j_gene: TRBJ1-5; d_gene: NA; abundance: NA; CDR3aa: CASSFDNQPQHF; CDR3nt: TGTGCCAGCAGTTTTGACAACCAGCCCCAGCATTTT
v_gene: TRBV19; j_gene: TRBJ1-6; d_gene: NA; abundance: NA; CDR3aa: CASSIGTDNSPLHF; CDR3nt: TGTGCCAGTAGTATAGGGACAGATAATTCACCCCTCCACTTT
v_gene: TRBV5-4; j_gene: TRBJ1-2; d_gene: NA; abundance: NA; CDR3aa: CASSPQNQGNYGYTF; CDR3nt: TGTGCCAGCAGCCCCCAAAATCAGGGCAACTATGGCTACACCTTC
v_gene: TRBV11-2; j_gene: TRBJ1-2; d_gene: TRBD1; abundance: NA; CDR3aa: CASSPSFRQGRYGYTF; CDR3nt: TGTGCCAGCAGCCCTTCCTTCCGACAGGGCCGCTATGGCTACACCTTC
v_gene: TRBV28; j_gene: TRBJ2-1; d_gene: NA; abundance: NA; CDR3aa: CASSLGQGGGEQFF; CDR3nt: TGTGCCAGCAGTTTAGGGCAGGGGGGAGGTGAGCAGTTCTTC
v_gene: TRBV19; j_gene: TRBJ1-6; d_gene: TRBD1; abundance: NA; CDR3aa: CASRQGRSPLHF; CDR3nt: TGTGCCAGTAGACAGGGGAGGTCACCCCTCCACTTT
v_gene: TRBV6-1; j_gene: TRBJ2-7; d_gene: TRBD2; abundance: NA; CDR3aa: CASSEVSGGTYEQYF; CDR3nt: TGTGCCAGCAGTGAAGTATCCGGGGGGACCTACGAGCAGTACTTC
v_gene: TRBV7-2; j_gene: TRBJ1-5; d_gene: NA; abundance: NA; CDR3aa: CASSTAGTPNQPQHF; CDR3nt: TGTGCCAGCAGCACCGCGGGGACCCCGAATCAGCCCCAGCATTTT
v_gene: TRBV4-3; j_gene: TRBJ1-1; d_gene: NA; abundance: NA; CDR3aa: CASSQIRDTSSEAFF; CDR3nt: TGCGCCAGCAGCCAAATTCGGGACACCTCATCTGAAGCTTTCTTT
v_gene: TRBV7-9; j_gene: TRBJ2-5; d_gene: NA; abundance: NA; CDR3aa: CASSLDGGETQYF; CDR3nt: TGTGCCAGCAGCTTAGATGGAGGGGAGACCCAGTACTTC
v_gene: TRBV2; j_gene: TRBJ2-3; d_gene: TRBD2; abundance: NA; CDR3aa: CASTLAGTSTDTQYF; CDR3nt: TGTGCCAGCACCCTAGCGGGGACTAGCACAGATACGCAGTATTTT
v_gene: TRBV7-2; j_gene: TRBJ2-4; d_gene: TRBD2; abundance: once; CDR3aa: CASSSSGVLLAKNIQYF; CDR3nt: TGTGCCAGCAGTAGTAGCGGGGTCCTCCTAGCCAAAAACATTCAGTACTTC
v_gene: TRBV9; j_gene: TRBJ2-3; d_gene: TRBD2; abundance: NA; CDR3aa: CASSVATGGLGTDTQYF; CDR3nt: TGTGCCAGCAGCGTAGCTACGGGGGGGCTAGGCACAGATACGCAGTATTTT
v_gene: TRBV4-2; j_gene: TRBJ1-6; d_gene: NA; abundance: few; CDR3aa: CASSQAGTPSPLHF; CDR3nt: TGTGCCAGCAGCCAAGCCGGGACACCTTCACCCCTCCACTTT
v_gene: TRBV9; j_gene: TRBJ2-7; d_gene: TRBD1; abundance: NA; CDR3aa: CASSVGSGQGSSYEQYF; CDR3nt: TGTGCCAGCAGCGTAGGATCAGGACAGGGGAGCTCCTACGAGCAGTACTTC
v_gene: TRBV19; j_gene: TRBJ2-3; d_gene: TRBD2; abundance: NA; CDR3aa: CASMAPLAGGPEDTQYF; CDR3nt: TGTGCCAGTATGGCCCCACTAGCGGGGGGGCCAGAGGATACGCAGTATTTT
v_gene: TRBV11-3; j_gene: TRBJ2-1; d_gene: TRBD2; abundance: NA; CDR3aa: CASSLDILAGYNEQFF; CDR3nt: TGTGCCAGCAGCTTAGATATCCTAGCGGGGTACAATGAGCAGTTCTTC
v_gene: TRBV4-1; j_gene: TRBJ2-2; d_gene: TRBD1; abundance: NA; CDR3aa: CASSPRTGQSANTGELFF; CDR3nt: TGCGCCAGCAGCCCCCGGACAGGGCAAAGCGCGAACACCGGGGAGCTGTTTTTT
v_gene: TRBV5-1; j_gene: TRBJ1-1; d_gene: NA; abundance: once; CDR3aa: CASSWGTSAKNTEAFF; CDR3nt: TGCGCCAGCAGCTGGGGGACAAGTGCTAAGAACACTGAAGCTTTCTTT
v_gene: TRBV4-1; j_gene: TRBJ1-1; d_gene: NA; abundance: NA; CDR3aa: CASSPRQPHTEAFF; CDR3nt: TGCGCCAGCAGCCCCCGACAGCCCCACACTGAAGCTTTCTTT
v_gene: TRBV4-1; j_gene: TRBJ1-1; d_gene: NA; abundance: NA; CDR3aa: CASTPAASLTEAFF; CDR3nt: TGCGCCAGCACTCCAGCGGCCTCGCTAACTGAAGCTTTCTTT
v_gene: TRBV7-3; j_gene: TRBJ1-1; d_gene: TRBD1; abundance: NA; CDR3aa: CASSLLGGAAFF; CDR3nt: TGTGCCAGCAGCTTATTAGGGGGCGCGGCTTTCTTT
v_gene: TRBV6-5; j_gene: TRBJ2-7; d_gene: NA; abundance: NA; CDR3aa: CASSYSDEQYF; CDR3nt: TGTGCCAGCAGTTACTCCGACGAGCAGTACTTC